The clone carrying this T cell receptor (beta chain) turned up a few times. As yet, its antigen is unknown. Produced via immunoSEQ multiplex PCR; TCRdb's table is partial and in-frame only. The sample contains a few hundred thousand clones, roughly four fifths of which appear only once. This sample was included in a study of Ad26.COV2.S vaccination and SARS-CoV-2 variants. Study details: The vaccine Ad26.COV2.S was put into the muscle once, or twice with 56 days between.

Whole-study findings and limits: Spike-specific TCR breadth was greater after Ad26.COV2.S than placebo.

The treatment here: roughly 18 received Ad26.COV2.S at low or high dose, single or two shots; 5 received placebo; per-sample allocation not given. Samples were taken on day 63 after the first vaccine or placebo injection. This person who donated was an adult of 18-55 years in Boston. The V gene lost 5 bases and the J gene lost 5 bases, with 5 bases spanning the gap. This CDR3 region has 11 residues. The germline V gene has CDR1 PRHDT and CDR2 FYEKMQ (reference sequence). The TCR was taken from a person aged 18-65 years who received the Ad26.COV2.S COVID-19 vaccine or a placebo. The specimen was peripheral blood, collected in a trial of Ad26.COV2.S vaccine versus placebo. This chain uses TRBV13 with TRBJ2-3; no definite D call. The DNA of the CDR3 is TGTGCCAGCAGCCCTCGAGATACGCAGTATTTT. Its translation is CASSPRDTQYF.